This T cell receptor beta chain was documented in a study of cytomegalovirus exposure and HLA in healthy donors. About the research overall: The same platform was used for the 120 or so validation repertoires as for the roughly 700 first-cohort repertoires, as reported in a later analysis.

Study-level results: In vitro data verified a few CMV-associated chains as specific for CMV antigens. Cytomegalovirus-associated TCR beta chains were listed, numbering 164.

Sequencing used immunoSEQ multiplex PCR; TCRdb keeps in-frame clones, though not all of them. The sample lists approximately 150,000 clones; approximately 86% were seen once. To note about this clone: Its cognate antigen is unknown.

The ends lost 5 bases at V and 0 bases at J; junction bases unmatched: 4. This CDR3 has 15 residues. CDR1 is MNHNY, CDR2 SVGAGI, per germline (reference sequence). The source is a man between 18 and 35 years old in good health and CMV-seropositive. The chain couples TRBV6-6 to TRBJ1-3, with TRBD1 matching over 7 bases. Material: PBMCs. CDR3 region: CASSRDRASGNTIYF. CDR3 coding DNA: TGTGCCAGCAGTCGGGACAGAGCCTCTGGAAACACCATATATTTT.